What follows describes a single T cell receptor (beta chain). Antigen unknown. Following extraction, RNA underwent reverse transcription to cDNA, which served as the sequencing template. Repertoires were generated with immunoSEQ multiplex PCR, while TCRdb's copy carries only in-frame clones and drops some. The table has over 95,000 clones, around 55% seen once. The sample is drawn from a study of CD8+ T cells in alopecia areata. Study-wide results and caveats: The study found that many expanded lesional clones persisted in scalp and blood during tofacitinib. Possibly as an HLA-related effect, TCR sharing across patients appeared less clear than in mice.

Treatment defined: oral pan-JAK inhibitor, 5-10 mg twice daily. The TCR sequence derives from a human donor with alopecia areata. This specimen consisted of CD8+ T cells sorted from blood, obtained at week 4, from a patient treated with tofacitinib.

CDR3 in amino acids: CASSSEPGGRQFF. The CDR3 region has the DNA TGTGCCAGCAGCTCAGAACCGGGCGGTCGGCAGTTCTTC. The genes are TRBV7-8 and TRBJ2-1; D gene ambiguous. V lost 4 bases and J lost 12, with 16 bases in between. Germline loops: CDR1 SGHVS, CDR2 FQNEAQ. The length of the CDR3 is 13 residues. The full variable domain, its missing parts supplied by reference TRBV7-8 and TRBJ2-1, is GAGVSQSPRYKVAKRGQDVALRCDPISGHVSLFWYQQALGQGPEFLTYFQNEAQLDKSGLPSDRFFAERPEGSVSTLKIQRTQQEDSAVYLCASSSEPGGRQFFGPGTRLTVL.